This T cell receptor beta chain is drawn from a study of blood T cell repertoires in COVID-19. CDR1 is MGHRA and CDR2 is YSYEKL in the germline V gene. The CDR3 is 16 amino acids. J lost 2 bases, V lost 4 bases, and 7 bases had no gene match. Data came from immunoSEQ multiplex PCR; TCRdb stores just in-frame clones and leaves some out. The table lists some 300,000 clones, approximately 88% of them singletons. Regarding this clone: Other DNA sequences within the sample encode an identical CDR3.

The sample consisted of peripheral blood. The chain has TRBV4-1 and TRBJ2-7; 11 nucleotides agree with TRBD2. The receptor was isolated from a woman aged 25 to 45 who had recovered from COVID-19. The CDR3 coding sequence is TGCGCCAGCAGCCTAGAGCCGGGACTAGCGGCCTACGAGCAGTACTTC. Translation gives CASSLEPGLAAYEQYF.